This TCR beta chain stems from a study of long-term antiretroviral therapy in people with HIV (dated by TCRdb to between 2021 and 2022). Regarding the complete study: Collection of the earliest samples took place about a decade ahead of the 2015 WHO recommendation for immediate ART, at a time when ART was typically delayed until CD4 counts fell. Whether ART initiation and durable HIV suppression were associated with changes in peripheral blood TRB repertoire composition and diversity was tested in a retrospective serial study. The cohort contributed about 180 cryopreserved PBMC samples from 30 adults with confirmed HIV infection, collected serially over a mean of approximately six years (range 1-12). Eleven of the 30 participants with HIV were female. Test extractions of a monoclonal T-cell line alongside about 30 polyclonal samples showed no cross-contamination during QIAcube processing. Results the study describes overall, beyond this receptor: Because PBMC availability was limited, only the TCR beta chain was sequenced, with no alpha chain pairing. Expanded TRB clones identified before ART initiation dominated the repertoire at all time points, although this dominance fluctuated and declined in many PLHIV after ART. ART initiation was associated with a significant increase in TRB diversity, but diversity stayed significantly below transplant donor controls even after long-term ART. The samples span the years 2004 to 2017, and the ART regimens used at that time may not be as effective as current regimens. Unsorted PBMC were profiled instead of sorted CD4+ and CD8+ T cells because pre-ART samples had limited cell numbers. No data were available on ART adherence, viral resistance or therapy changes, limiting inferences about post-ART repertoire changes. HIV repertoires had narrower CDR3 length ranges than controls, and the network structure suggested an antigen-experienced repertoire that shifted only slightly toward naive after ART.

Inclusion was restricted to participants for whom at least one PBMC sample before ART initiation and at least two post-ART samples were available. All participants with HIV were treated in the United States of America. Before DNA extraction, cryopreserved samples containing about 1-10 million PBMC were thawed and washed. At the time of the earliest PBMC sample, participants with HIV were aged between roughly 23 and 60 years. Per participant, PBMC samples came from 1-4 timepoints prior to ART initiation and 2-8 timepoints following ART initiation, for a median of 7 samples. Serial HIV viral load, CD4+ T-cell count, ART history and demographic data were obtained for every participant. Genomic DNA was extracted from unsorted PBMC with a Qiagen kit on a QIAcube, with processing performed in batches of 12 samples. About this clone itself: Its antigen remains unidentified. Per-base quality was not reported, and no clone a single base away is much larger than it.

Sequencing of the TRB variable region was done with the immunoSEQ hsTCRB v3.0 assay at survey level resolution. A depth of roughly 35,000-55,000 T-cell genomes per sample was targeted for TRB sequencing. TRB libraries were pooled and sequenced on an Illumina MiSeq using a v3 150-cycle kit. The study's own analysis went as follows. Repertoire analysis ran in R within a reproducible Nextflow workflow covering QC, data transformation and analysis. LymphoSeq2, an R package for exploring AIRR-Seq data, was used to implement custom analyses. A handful of samples that yielded fewer than 5000 total TRB sequences were excluded, so that more than 150 HIV repertoires were analyzed. Among the 180 or so HIV repertoires that were kept, around 60 were collected before ART initiation and over 120 were collected after ART initiation. Repertoires were downsampled to 5000 TRB nucleotide sequences, and summary statistics were averaged over 100 downsampling iterations. TRB sequences were retained for analysis only if CDR3 regions of at least seven amino acids were present. A Shannon entropy-derived clonality score and the Gini coefficient were used to measure diversity. In the repertoire networks, any two of the top 5000 CDR3 amino acid sequences were linked whenever the two sequences differed by an edit distance of one. For TRB CDR3 amino acid sequences, GLIPH2 was used to predict antigen specificity groups and MHC restriction. Known CMV, EBV, HIV or tissue antigen associations were flagged by matching CDR3 amino acid sequences against VDJdb and McPAS-TCR. Pre-ART, post-ART and control groups were compared with Wilcoxon signed-rank tests and Holm-Bonferroni correction. The clones in this table, taken by TCRdb from immuneACCESS, are in-frame only. Not every clone is retained; where verified, under half of the shortfall comes from an unresolved V gene, and the cause of the rest is unknown. V and J calls and clone size are as listed in that table; D and trimming were resolved from the DNA. The sample table records about 28,000 clones; roughly 90% of these occur just once. The ten largest make up around 4.2% of the sample.

There are 16 amino acids in the CDR3, from cysteine to phenylalanine inclusive. The only DNA kept is the CDR3, 48 bases in frame from the first base. Trimming accounts for 1 base at V and 2 bases at J, while the number of junction bases matched to no gene is 8. CDR1 and CDR2 are read off the germline V gene as SGDLS and YYNGEE. The chain employs TRBV9 and TRBJ1-2, with TRBD1 matching 7 junction bases. Sequencing used unsorted PBMCs, obtained 3.1 years after starting antiretroviral therapy. The receptor comes from a man between 18 and 29 years old with HIV. The DNA sequence is given as TGTGCCAGCAGCGTAAATCGACAGGGTGGGAACTATGGCTACACCTTC. Its translation reads: CASSVNRQGGNYGYTF.